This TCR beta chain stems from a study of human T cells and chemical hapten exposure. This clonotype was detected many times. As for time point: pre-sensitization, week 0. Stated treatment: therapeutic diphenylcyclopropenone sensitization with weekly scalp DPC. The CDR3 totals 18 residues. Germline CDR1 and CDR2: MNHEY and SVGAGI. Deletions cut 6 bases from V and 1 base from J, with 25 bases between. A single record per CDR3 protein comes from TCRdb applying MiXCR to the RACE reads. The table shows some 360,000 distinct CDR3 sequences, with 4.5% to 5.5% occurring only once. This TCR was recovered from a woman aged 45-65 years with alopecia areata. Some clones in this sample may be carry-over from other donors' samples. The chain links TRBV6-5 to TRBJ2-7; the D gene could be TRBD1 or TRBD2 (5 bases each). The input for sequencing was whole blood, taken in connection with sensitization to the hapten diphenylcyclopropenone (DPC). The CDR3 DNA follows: TGTGCCAGCAGATACCCCTTCGGGACGGACGATTCTTCCTACGAGCAGTACTTC. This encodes CASRYPFGTDDSSYEQYF.